Sequencing of this T cell receptor beta chain was carried out in a study of blood T cell repertoires in COVID-19. The assay was immunoSEQ multiplex PCR, and TCRdb's table has in-frame clones only and misses some. The sample carries about 170,000 clones, approximately 82% recorded once. The sample was peripheral blood. The receptor's source is a woman aged 70-85 years who had recovered from COVID-19.

The CDR3 DNA reads as TGTGCCAGCTCCCGGACAGGGGCCACCGGGGAGCTGTTTTTT. This sequence encodes CASSRTGATGELFF. The chain couples TRBV6-5 to TRBJ2-2, with TRBD1 matching 9 bases. The CDR3 runs to 14 residues. Trimming removed 8 bases from V and 4 bases from J; junction bases left unmatched: 5. Germline CDR1 is MNHEY and CDR2 is SVGAGI.